This T cell receptor (beta chain) was identified during a study of OX40 agonist ivuxolimab in advanced cancers. Study conclusions and caveats: Antigens targeted by the expanded peripheral T cells were not determined.

The protocol was immunoSEQ multiplex PCR, while the TCRdb copy is restricted to in-frame clones and leaves out a portion. The sample comprises about 79,000 clones, around 90% of which are singletons, and around 4.1% rests with the top ten. A note on this clone: What it binds is not known.

The germline V gene encodes CDR1 SGHRS and CDR2 YFSETQ. Trimming cost V 5 bases and J 8 bases, with 11 bases left between them. This CDR3 has 12 amino acids. The specimen was CD4+ or CD8+ T cells sorted from blood, collected in a trial of the OX40 agonist ivuxolimab. This clonotype was obtained from an adult with an advanced solid tumor such as melanoma, head and neck, liver or kidney cancer. V usage is TRBV5-1 and J usage is TRBJ2-1; D may be TRBD2 (6 bases). CDR3 nucleotides: TGCGCCAGCAGGGGGGAGGACGATGAGCAGTTCTTC. Its translation: CASRGEDDEQFF.